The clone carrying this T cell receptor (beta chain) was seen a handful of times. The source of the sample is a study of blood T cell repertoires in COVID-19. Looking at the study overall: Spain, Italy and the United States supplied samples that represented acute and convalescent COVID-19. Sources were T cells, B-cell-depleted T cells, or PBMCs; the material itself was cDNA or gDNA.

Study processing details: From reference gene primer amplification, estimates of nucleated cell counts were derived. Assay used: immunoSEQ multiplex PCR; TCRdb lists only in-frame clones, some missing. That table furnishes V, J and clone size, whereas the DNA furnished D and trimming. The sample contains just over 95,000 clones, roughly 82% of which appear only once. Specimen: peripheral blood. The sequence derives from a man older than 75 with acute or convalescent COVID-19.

The CDR3 DNA sequence: TGTGCCAGCAGTATTTGGGACTCCCTATACTACAATGAGCAGTTCTTC. This sequence encodes CASSIWDSLYYNEQFF. The gene calls are TRBV6-4 and TRBJ2-1; perhaps TRBD2 as D (6 bases). V was shortened by 5 bases and J by 3 bases, with 17 bases between the two germline ends. Germline V gene data show CDR1 as MRHNA and CDR2 as SNTAGT. CDR3 size: 16 residues.